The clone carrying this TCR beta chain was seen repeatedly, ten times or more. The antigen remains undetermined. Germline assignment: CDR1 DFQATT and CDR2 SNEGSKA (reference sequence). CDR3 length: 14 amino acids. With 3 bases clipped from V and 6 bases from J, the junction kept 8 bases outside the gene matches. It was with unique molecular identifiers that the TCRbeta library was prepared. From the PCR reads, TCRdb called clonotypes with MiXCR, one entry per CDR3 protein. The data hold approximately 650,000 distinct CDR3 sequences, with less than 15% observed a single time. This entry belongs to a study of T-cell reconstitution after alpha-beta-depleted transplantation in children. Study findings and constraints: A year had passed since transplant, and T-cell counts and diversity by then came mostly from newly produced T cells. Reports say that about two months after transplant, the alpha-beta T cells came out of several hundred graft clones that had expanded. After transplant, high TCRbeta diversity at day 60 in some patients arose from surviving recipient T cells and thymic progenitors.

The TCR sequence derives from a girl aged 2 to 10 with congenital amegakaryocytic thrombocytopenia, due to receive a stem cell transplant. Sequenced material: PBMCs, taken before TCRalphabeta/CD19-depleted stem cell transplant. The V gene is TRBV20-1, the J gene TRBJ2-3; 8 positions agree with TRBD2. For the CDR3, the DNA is TGCAGTGCTAGCTCCAGCGGGAGTGCCGATACGCAGTATTTT. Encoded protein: CSASSSGSADTQYF.